A single sample is the source of the 31 T cell receptor beta chains below, sequenced in a study of blood T cell repertoires in COVID-19. The repertoire was sequenced with immunoSEQ multiplex PCR; TCRdb's copy has only in-frame clones and lacks some. Here the sample spans about 170,000 clones, around 93% being singletons. The sequenced sample consisted of peripheral blood. The receptors were gathered from a young man with COVID-19, enrolled during active disease.

The rearrangement links TRBV6-5 to TRBJ2-5; weak D call: TRBD2 (6 bases). This CDR3 region has 15 residues. Trimming left V 4 bases short and J 5 bases short, with 17 bases between. CDR1 MNHEY and CDR2 SVGAGI come from the germline V gene. In DNA form, the CDR3 reads TGTGCCAGCAGTTTCACTTTGACTAGGAGGGAGACCCAGTACTTC. Its translation: CASSFTLTRRETQYF.

This chain connects TRBV11-2 to TRBJ2-2, with 8 nucleotides matching TRBD1. Germline values: CDR1 SGHAT, CDR2 FQNNGV. Trimming at V came to 5 bases and at J to 4 bases, leaving 6 bases not matched to a gene. The CDR3 loop spans 15 amino acids. DNA of the CDR3: TGTGCCAGCAGCCCGGGACAGGCTTTCACCGGGGAGCTGTTTTTT. Its translation is CASSPGQAFTGELFF.

The CDR3 here is CASSRGLAGGGPSYNEQFF. CDR3 nucleotides: TGTGCCAGCAGCCGGGGACTAGCGGGGGGAGGCCCGTCCTACAATGAGCAGTTCTTC. V usage is TRBV7-3 and J usage is TRBJ2-1; 15 bases fit TRBD2. The germline V gene has CDR1 SGHTA and CDR2 FQGTGA. The CDR3 covers 19 residues. The junction had 9 bases not matched to a gene; V was cut back by 5 bases and J by 1 base.

V usage is TRBV4-1 and J usage is TRBJ2-3; a possible D gene is TRBD1 (6 bases). Germline values: CDR1 MGHRA, CDR2 YSYEKL. The CDR3 has 17 amino acids. Trimming left V 4 bases short and J 4 bases short, with 21 bases between. CDR3 bases: TGCGCCAGCAGCCTTCGAAACGGCCAGGGGAATGCAGATACGCAGTATTTT. Protein product: CASSLRNGQGNADTQYF.

This clone was recorded a few times. This chain joins TRBV28 and TRBJ1-4, with unresolved D. V was shortened by 0 bases and J by 4 bases, with 15 bases between the two germline ends. Germline-derived CDR1 and CDR2 are MDHEN and SYDVKM. The length of the CDR3 is 17 residues. This CDR3 reads CASSLWGFGSSNEKLFF. CDR3 coding DNA: TGTGCCAGCAGTTTATGGGGATTCGGGAGCAGTAATGAAAAACTGTTTTTT.

This clone was recorded at least ten times. This chain connects TRBV6-2 or TRBV6-3 to TRBJ1-2; the D gene is possibly TRBD1 (6 bases). Germline values: CDR1 MNHEY, CDR2 SVGEGT. Deletions cut 2 bases from V and 8 bases from J, with 15 bases between. The CDR3 has 14 residues. CDR3 residues: CASSYGVPTGGYTF. CDR3 nucleotide sequence: TGTGCCAGCAGTTACGGTGTACCGACAGGAGGCTACACCTTC.

This clone was observed once. J is TRBJ1-5 and V is TRBV27; D perhaps matches TRBD1 (5 bases). Deletions cut 6 bases from V and 0 bases from J, with 12 bases between. The CDR3 loop spans 15 amino acids. The germline V gene has CDR1 MNHEY and CDR2 SMNVEV (reference sequence). CDR3 protein: CASREGVFSNQPQHF. In nucleotides, the CDR3 is TGTGCCAGCAGAGAAGGGGTCTTTAGCAATCAGCCCCAGCATTTT.

The V and J genes are TRBV4-3 and TRBJ1-2; no definite D call. Trimming cost V 2 bases and J 2 bases, with 15 bases left between them. From germline, CDR1 is LGHNA and CDR2 YSLEER. The CDR3 totals 16 residues. The CDR3 reads CASSQMAAGGNYGYTF. In nucleotides, the CDR3 is TGCGCCAGCAGCCAAATGGCGGCGGGTGGGAACTATGGCTACACCTTC.

The chain carries TRBV6-5 and TRBJ2-7, with TRBD2 identical over 9 bases. The J segment lost 2 bases and the V segment lost 6 bases, leaving 5 bases of the junction unmatched. This CDR3 is 14 amino acids long. Per the germline V gene, CDR1 is MNHEY and CDR2 is SVGAGI. CDR3: CASSSSGITYEQYF. The CDR3 nucleotides read TGTGCCAGCAGCTCTAGCGGGATCACCTACGAGCAGTACTTC.

This chain links TRBV5-1 with TRBJ1-4; D not resolved. Germline CDR1 SGHRS, CDR2 YFSETQ. The CDR3 is 18 residues long. V lost 5 bases and J 0 bases, leaving 20 bases between the germline ends. The chain's CDR3 is CASRATGSHRATNEKLFF. CDR3 DNA sequence: TGCGCCAGCAGGGCCACGGGGTCGCATAGAGCAACTAATGAAAAACTGTTTTTT.

The V and J genes are TRBV7-3 and TRBJ2-3; a possible D gene is TRBD1 (6 bases). The CDR3 runs 14 residues. Germline lookup yields CDR1 SGHTA and CDR2 FQGTGA. The germline V and J ends were trimmed by 3 bases and 4 bases, with 11 bases remaining between them. CDR3 nucleotides: TGTGCCAGCAGCTTGGGGGCTGTGGCAGATACGCAGTATTTT. Translation: CASSLGAVADTQYF. Filled out from reference TRBV7-3 and TRBJ2-3, the complete variable domain reads GAGVSQTPSNKVTEKGKYVELRCDPISGHTALYWYRQSLGQGPEFLIYFQGTGAADDSGLPNDRFFAVRPEGSVSTLKIQRTERGDSAVYLCASSLGAVADTQYFGPGTRLTVL.

The chain carries TRBV6-2 or TRBV6-3 and TRBJ2-2, with 10 nucleotides matching TRBD1. CDR3 size: 15 residues. Germline CDR1 is MNHEY and CDR2 is SVGEGT. Trimming at V came to 4 bases and at J to 7 bases, leaving 6 bases not matched to a gene. Here the CDR3 reads CASSWDRGVGGELFF. The CDR3 DNA sequence: TGTGCCAGCAGTTGGGACAGGGGTGTTGGCGGGGAGCTGTTTTTT.

V and J are TRBV25-1 and TRBJ2-2; TRBD1 matches 10 bases. The CDR3 extends over 16 amino acids. Germline values: CDR1 MGHDK, CDR2 SYGVNS. Trimming removed 1 base from V and 4 bases from J; junction bases left unmatched: 3. The CDR3 spells CASSEFRTGGTGELFF. CDR3 in DNA: TGTGCCAGCAGTGAATTTCGGACAGGGGGCACCGGGGAGCTGTTTTTT. Complete variable domain (other parts from reference TRBV25-1 and TRBJ2-2): EADIYQTPRYLVIGTGKKITLECSQTMGHDKMYWYQQDPGMELHLIHYSYGVNSTEKGDLSSESTVSRIRTEHFPLTLESARPSHTSQYLCASSEFRTGGTGELFFGEGSRLTVL.

The chain recombines TRBV21-1 with TRBJ2-1; TRBD2, the table's D call, lacks a check against the DNA. TRBV21-1 corresponds to a pseudogene. CDR3 length equals 8 residues. This CDR3 reads CASSFSFF. The CDR3 DNA follows: TGTGCCAGCAGCTTCTCGTTCTTC.

The chain has TRBV27 and TRBJ2-1, with D uncertain. Trimming removed 1 base from V and 0 bases from J, with 10 bases in between. Germline values: CDR1 MNHEY, CDR2 SMNVEV (reference sequence). This CDR3 contains 16 residues. The CDR3 here is CASSLLGPSSYNEQFF. CDR3 nucleotides: TGTGCCAGCAGTTTATTGGGCCCCAGCTCCTACAATGAGCAGTTCTTC.

The chain has TRBV5-6 and TRBJ1-1, with D uncertain. V gave up 4 bases and J gave up 1 base, with 8 bases separating them. CDR3 size: 13 residues. Germline CDR1 is SGHDT and CDR2 is YYEEEE. CDR3 bases: TGTGCCAGCAGCCATACAACGAACACTGAAGCTTTCTTT. This gives the protein CASSHTTNTEAFF.

This chain links TRBV7-3 with TRBJ1-3; 9 bases fit TRBD1. CDR3 length equals 17 residues. Germline assignment: CDR1 SGHTA and CDR2 FQGTGA. The V gene end was trimmed by 5 bases and the J gene end by 2 bases; junction bases not matched to a gene: 10. For the CDR3, the DNA is TGTGCCAGCAGCCTCACAGGGGGCGTAATAACTGGAAACACCATATATTTT. Amino acids: CASSLTGGVITGNTIYF.

The chain employs TRBV7-9 and TRBJ1-6, with 10 bases lining up with TRBD1. Germline trimming cut 0 bases from V and 5 bases from J; bases unmatched to any gene: 10. Germline lookup yields CDR1 SEHNR and CDR2 FQNEAQ (reference sequence). The CDR3 spans 19 residues. The CDR3 loop is CASSLASDRGFRNNSPLHF. The CDR3 nucleotides read TGTGCCAGCAGCTTAGCTTCGGACAGGGGGTTCAGAAATAATTCACCCCTCCACTTT.

The count of this clone is one. The chain uses TRBV4-3 and TRBJ1-2, with 9 bases matching TRBD1. V lost 3 bases, J lost 2 bases, and 16 bases stayed unmatched. The germline V gene has CDR1 LGHNA and CDR2 YSLEER. The CDR3 covers 19 residues. The CDR3 protein is CASSHPYGQGKYFNYGYTF. CDR3 DNA sequence: TGCGCCAGCAGCCACCCTTACGGACAGGGGAAATATTTCAACTATGGCTACACCTTC.

This clone was recorded only once. The chain links TRBV6-6 to TRBJ1-5; no reliable D call. Looked up from germline, CDR1 is MNHNY and CDR2 is SVGAGI (reference sequence). The length of the CDR3 is 15 residues. V shed 7 bases and J shed 3 bases, with 16 bases lying between them. The CDR3 nucleotides read TGTGCCAGCAATCCACAGTCCCCATACAATCAGCCCCAGCATTTT. This encodes CASNPQSPYNQPQHF.

The CDR3 loop reads CASSLPGGLRTDTQYF. CDR3 nucleotide sequence: TGTGCCAGCAGTCTCCCGGGGGGACTTCGCACAGATACGCAGTATTTT. This sequence joins TRBV28 and TRBJ2-3; TRBD2 matches 7 bases. This CDR3 contains 16 residues. Germline V gene sequence: CDR1 MDHEN, CDR2 SYDVKM. Trimming cost V 5 bases and J 1 base; bases outside gene matches: 9.

The chain uses TRBV27 and TRBJ1-2, with a possible D match to TRBD1 (5 bases). The CDR3 is 15 residues long. Looked up from germline, CDR1 is MNHEY and CDR2 is SMNVEV (reference sequence). V was shortened by 1 base and J by 2 bases, with 11 bases between the two germline ends. CDR3 sequence (DNA): TGTGCCAGCAGTTTATTTGGTCGACAGAACTATGGCTACACCTTC. This translates into CASSLFGRQNYGYTF.

V usage is TRBV4-1 and J usage is TRBJ2-1; TRBD2 matches at 7 bases. The length of the CDR3 is 18 residues. V trimming: 2 bases; J trimming: 7 bases; junction bases outside the gene matches: 17. Germline lookup yields CDR1 MGHRA and CDR2 YSYEKL. CDR3 DNA: TGCGCCAGCAGCCAATTGCGAAGTGGGAGGGCCCCGAGGAATGAGCAGTTCTTC. Its protein product is CASSQLRSGRAPRNEQFF.

V usage is TRBV27 and J usage is TRBJ2-3; 8 bases map to TRBD2. V lost 7 bases to trimming and J lost 4 bases; unmatched junction nucleotides: 10. The length of the CDR3 is 15 residues. CDR1 and CDR2 from the germline V gene are MNHEY and SMNVEV (reference sequence). CDR3 nucleotide sequence: TGTGCCAGCAAAATCCCCGCGGGGGGCGCAGATACGCAGTATTTT. Translating gives CASKIPAGGADTQYF.

V gene TRBV28 combines with J gene TRBJ1-1, with a possible D match to TRBD1 (6 bases). The V gene lost 6 bases and the J gene lost 3 bases, with 11 bases spanning the gap. Germline loops: CDR1 MDHEN, CDR2 SYDVKM. The CDR3 runs to 13 residues. The CDR3 here is CASRGGFDTEAFF. CDR3 sequence (DNA): TGTGCCAGCAGAGGGGGTTTCGACACTGAAGCTTTCTTT.

The genes are TRBV6-6 and TRBJ1-5, with TRBD1 as a possible D gene (5 bases). The CDR3 length is 14 residues. V lost 7 bases and J 7 bases, leaving 17 bases between the germline ends. Germline CDR1 and CDR2: MNHNY and SVGAGI (reference sequence). CDR3 in DNA: TGTGCCAGCACATCGAAGGGGCTGTACCAGCCCCAGCATTTT. This encodes CASTSKGLYQPQHF.

V usage is TRBV19 and J usage is TRBJ2-7; the D gene is possibly TRBD1 (6 bases). Per the germline V gene, CDR1 is LNHDA and CDR2 is SQIVND (reference sequence). The CDR3 spans 13 residues. Deletions cut 9 bases from V and 2 bases from J, with 14 bases between. DNA of the CDR3: TGTGCCAGCAGATGGGCAGGGGCCTACGAGCAGTACTTC. Amino acid sequence: CASRWAGAYEQYF.

The chain employs TRBV19 and TRBJ2-7; the D gene is possibly TRBD1 (6 bases). The CDR3 extends over 12 amino acids. V was pared by 5 bases and J by 5 bases, with 10 bases between. The germline V gene has CDR1 LNHDA and CDR2 SQIVND (reference sequence). The CDR3 region is CASSPKGDEQYF. CDR3 coding DNA: TGTGCCAGTAGTCCTAAGGGGGACGAGCAGTACTTC.

The V and J genes are TRBV6-2 or TRBV6-3 and TRBJ2-7, with D possibly being TRBD2 (6 bases). V was clipped by 5 bases and J by 5 bases, with 19 bases between them. CDR1 MNHEY and CDR2 SVGEGT come from the germline V gene. This CDR3 comprises 15 residues. The CDR3 DNA is TGTGCCAGCAGTCGGCGGGTCGGGAGTAGAGACGAGCAGTACTTC. Its protein is CASSRRVGSRDEQYF.

The count of this clone is one. The chain couples TRBV4-3 to TRBJ1-2; D is possibly TRBD1 (5 bases). V lost 2 bases and J 8 bases, leaving 18 bases between the germline ends. The CDR3 covers 15 residues. The V gene's germline CDR1 is LGHNA and CDR2 YSLEER. CDR3 in DNA: TGCGCCAGCAGCCAATTAACAGGTGAAGCGTACGGCTACACCTTC. It encodes CASSQLTGEAYGYTF.

This sequence joins TRBV18 and TRBJ2-1, with 8 bases that match TRBD1. The ends lost 4 bases at V and 6 bases at J; junction bases unmatched: 8. Germline V CDR1 and CDR2: KGHSH, LQKENI. The CDR3 spans 15 residues. The CDR3 sequence is CASSLGQGSFNEQFF. CDR3 bases: TGTGCCAGCTCACTTGGACAGGGCTCGTTCAATGAGCAGTTCTTC.